Below are 31 T cell receptor beta chains sequenced from a single sample in a study of graft-versus-host responses after intestinal transplantation. Using immunoSEQ multiplex PCR, the repertoire was profiled, and TCRdb retains in-frame clones only, with some absent. The table has tens of thousands of clones, around 87% seen once. No antigen has been assigned to these receptors. Sequenced material: unstimulated CD8+ T cells sorted from spleen or lymph node cells, taken before transplant. The receptors stem from a human donor who was the organ donor for an intestinal transplant.

The chain uses TRBV5-1 and TRBJ2-5; 8 bases agree with TRBD2. There are 16 residues in the CDR3. The germline V gene encodes CDR1 SGHRS and CDR2 YFSETQ. Trimming cost V 1 base and J 4 bases; bases outside gene matches: 9. CDR3: CASSLLPGGPGETQYF. As DNA, the CDR3 is TGCGCCAGCAGCTTGCTGCCGGGGGGGCCAGGAGAGACCCAGTACTTC.

The chain combines TRBV19 with TRBJ2-5, with 7 bases matching TRBD2. The CDR3 runs to 14 residues. Trimming at V came to 5 bases and at J to 5 bases, leaving 8 bases not matched to a gene. CDR1 and CDR2 (germline): LNHDA, SQIVND (reference sequence). CDR3 in DNA: TGTGCCAGTAGTGGGGGGGACTACCGGGAGACCCAGTACTTC. Amino acid sequence: CASSGGDYRETQYF.

The chain recombines TRBV7-6 with TRBJ2-1, with 10 bases aligning to TRBD2. This CDR3 has 16 residues. The germline V gene has CDR1 SGHVS and CDR2 FNYEAQ. The V segment lost 5 bases and the J segment 7 bases; nucleotides outside the gene matches: 11. For the CDR3, the DNA is TGTGCCAGCAGCACTAGCGGGAACGACTTGAGGAATGAGCAGTTCTTC. Protein sequence: CASSTSGNDLRNEQFF. Based on the CDR3 plus reference TRBV7-6 and TRBJ2-1, the full variable domain is GAGVSQSPRYKVTKRGQDVALRCDPISGHVSLYWYRQALGQGPEFLTYFNYEAQQDKSGLPNDRFSAERPEGSISTLTIQRTEQRDSAMYRCASSTSGNDLRNEQFFGPGTRLTVL.

The rearrangement joins TRBV30 to TRBJ2-3, with TRBD2 matching over 9 bases. In germline, CDR1 is GTSNPN, CDR2 SVGIG (reference sequence). The V segment lost 5 bases and the J segment 5 bases; nucleotides outside the gene matches: 8. This CDR3 spans 14 amino acids. CDR3 nucleotides: TGTGCCTGGGAAACCGGGACTAGCCTAGATACGCAGTATTTT. Protein product: CAWETGTSLDTQYF.

The V call is TRBV6-1, the J call TRBJ2-1; D may be TRBD1 (5 bases). Per germline, CDR1 MNHNS and CDR2 SASEGT. This CDR3 is built from 15 residues. V gave up 5 bases and J gave up 6 bases, with 17 bases separating them. The CDR3 spells CASSPISAGPNEQFF. The DNA for the CDR3 is TGTGCCAGCAGTCCCATCTCAGCAGGGCCCAATGAGCAGTTCTTC.

This clone was counted only a few times. The chain joins TRBV6-4 to TRBJ2-2, with a tentative D call TRBD2 (5 bases). V was shortened by 5 bases and J by 3 bases, with 13 bases between the two germline ends. Per germline, CDR1 MRHNA and CDR2 SNTAGT. This CDR3 comprises 15 residues. CDR3 DNA: TGTGCCAGCAGTAAAACCGGGGTGGACACCGGGGAGCTGTTTTTT. Protein product: CASSKTGVDTGELFF.

The chain has TRBV7-8 and TRBJ2-1, with 14 bases identical to TRBD2. The CDR3 spans 16 residues. J lost 4 bases, V lost 5 bases, and 4 bases had no gene match. Germline V lookup: CDR1 SGHVS, CDR2 FQNEAQ. Here the CDR3 reads CASSQTSGGVYNEQFF. The DNA for the CDR3 is TGTGCCAGCAGCCAGACTAGCGGGGGGGTTTACAATGAGCAGTTCTTC. Together with reference TRBV7-8 and TRBJ2-1, the CDR3 gives the full variable domain: GAGVSQSPRYKVAKRGQDVALRCDPISGHVSLFWYQQALGQGPEFLTYFQNEAQLDKSGLPSDRFFAERPEGSVSTLKIQRTQQEDSAVYLCASSQTSGGVYNEQFFGPGTRLTVL.

This chain uses TRBV13 with TRBJ1-2, with a weak D call TRBD1 (6 bases). Germline-derived CDR1 and CDR2 are PRHDT and FYEKMQ (reference sequence). Trimming pared 0 bases from V and 2 bases from J, leaving 19 bases between. CDR3 size: 18 residues. The CDR3: CASSLGPPGEGGNYGYTF. As DNA, the CDR3 is TGTGCCAGCAGCTTAGGACCCCCCGGGGAGGGGGGGAACTATGGCTACACCTTC.

The sample holds one count of this clone. V is TRBV7-6 and J is TRBJ2-1; no clear D. The germline V gene encodes CDR1 SGHVS and CDR2 FNYEAQ. V was trimmed by 3 bases and J by 5 bases, leaving 14 bases between them. The CDR3 extends over 15 amino acids. CDR3: CASSFRVSFDNEQFF. CDR3 nucleotides: TGTGCCAGCAGCTTTCGAGTATCCTTCGACAATGAGCAGTTCTTC.

The chain has TRBV6-5 and TRBJ1-2; D is perhaps TRBD1 (6 bases). V lost 0 bases and J 8 bases, leaving 13 bases between the germline ends. Germline-derived CDR1 and CDR2 are MNHEY and SVGAGI. The CDR3 covers 14 residues. CDR3 in DNA: TGTGCCAGCAGTTACTCGAAGGGCACAGGGGGCTACACCTTC. Its translation: CASSYSKGTGGYTF.

A single count supports this clone. The rearrangement uses TRBV11-2 and TRBJ1-1; D gene unclear. Per the germline V gene, CDR1 is SGHAT and CDR2 is FQNNGV. The CDR3 length is 17 residues. V was shortened by 5 bases and J by 0 bases, with 19 bases between the two germline ends. CDR3 residues: CASSPKPLADMNTEAFF. CDR3 nucleotides: TGTGCCAGCAGCCCAAAACCCCTGGCAGACATGAACACTGAAGCTTTCTTT.

This chain joins TRBV28 and TRBJ2-1, with a weak D call TRBD1 (5 bases). Germline-derived CDR1 and CDR2 are MDHEN and SYDVKM. CDR3 length: 14 amino acids. The V end lost 6 bases, the J end lost 6 bases, and 15 bases lay between the germline ends. CDR3 sequence: CASSQKDIINEQFF. CDR3 in DNA: TGTGCCAGCAGCCAAAAGGACATAATCAATGAGCAGTTCTTC.

This chain uses TRBV5-1 with TRBJ2-5, with TRBD2 as a possible D gene (5 bases). The V gene lost 1 base and the J gene lost 4 bases, with 17 bases spanning the gap. CDR3 size: 16 residues. CDR1 and CDR2 (germline): SGHRS, YFSETQ. The CDR3 DNA reads as TGCGCCAGCAGCTTGTTTACGGGGTTGGCCGTAGAGACCCAGTACTTC. Translating it yields CASSLFTGLAVETQYF.

The chain uses TRBV7-3 and TRBJ1-5, with 7 bases that match TRBD1. After removal of 4 bases from V and 5 bases from J, the junction contained 8 bases not matched to a gene. The germline V gene has CDR1 SGHTA and CDR2 FQGTGA. The length of the CDR3 is 15 residues. The CDR3 DNA reads TGTGCCAGCAGCTCGATCGACAGGGCAGATCAGCCCCAGCATTTT. Its translation: CASSSIDRADQPQHF.

The CDR3 DNA follows: TGCGCCAGCAGACCTCGTCGGGACAGCCGCGCGGGCTACACCTTC. This sequence encodes CASRPRRDSRAGYTF. The gene calls are TRBV4-3 and TRBJ1-2; 7 bases align to TRBD1. Germline V CDR1 and CDR2: LGHNA, YSLEER. Trimming at V came to 6 bases and at J to 8 bases, leaving 15 bases not matched to a gene. The CDR3 loop spans 15 amino acids.

This chain connects TRBV4-1 to TRBJ1-5, with unresolved D. The V end lost 0 bases, the J end lost 7 bases, and 16 bases lay between the germline ends. This CDR3 comprises 16 residues. Germline values: CDR1 MGHRA, CDR2 YSYEKL. CDR3 DNA: TGCGCCAGCAGCCAAGATCCGGCAGGATCCGGCCAGCCCCAGCATTTT. Residues: CASSQDPAGSGQPQHF.

This clone was observed a single time. The chain carries TRBV28 and TRBJ2-3; 8 bases align to TRBD1. CDR3 length: 15 residues. V shed 7 bases, J shed 2 bases, and the junction held 8 bases outside the gene matches. Germline V gives CDR1 MDHEN, CDR2 SYDVKM. CDR3 amino acids: CASNPDRVITDTQYF. The DNA of the CDR3 is TGTGCCAGCAACCCGGACAGGGTGATCACAGATACGCAGTATTTT.

The J gene is TRBJ1-2, the V gene TRBV4-1; TRBD1 might be the D (6 bases). The germline CDR1 and CDR2 sequences are MGHRA and YSYEKL. Trimming cost V 4 bases and J 4 bases, with 19 bases left between them. The CDR3 loop spans 16 amino acids. CDR3 loop: CASSPPGGGGSYGYTF. DNA for the CDR3: TGCGCCAGCAGCCCACCGGGGGGGGGCGGAAGCTATGGCTACACCTTC.

V and J are TRBV6-1 and TRBJ2-7; D remains unclear. The V gene's germline CDR1 is MNHNS and CDR2 SASEGT. CDR3 length equals 14 residues. The V gene lost 6 bases and the J gene lost 2 bases, with 14 bases spanning the gap. The CDR3 DNA sequence: TGTGCCAGCAGATTACGAGACAACCCCTACGAGCAGTACGTC. Protein product: CASRLRDNPYEQYV.

A word on this clone: The sample holds other DNA sequences that translate to the same CDR3. This chain links TRBV5-6 with TRBJ1-1; D unclear. This CDR3 has 13 residues. Germline V CDR1 and CDR2: SGHDT, YYEEEE. Trimming took 0 bases from V and 4 from J, leaving 7 bases between them. CDR3 nucleotides: TGTGCCAGCAGCTTGGGGCACCCCACTGAAGCTTTCTTT. Residues: CASSLGHPTEAFF. The full variable domain, its missing parts supplied by reference TRBV5-6 and TRBJ1-1, is DAGVTQSPTHLIKTRGQQVTLRCSPKSGHDTVSWYQQALGQGPQFIFQYYEEEERQRGNFPDRFSGHQFPNYSSELNVNALLLGDSALYLCASSLGHPTEAFFGQGTRLTVV.

V is TRBV5-6 and J is TRBJ2-5, with a tentative D call TRBD1 (5 bases). V shed 4 bases and J shed 0 bases, with 13 bases lying between them. Germline V gene lookup returns CDR1 SGHDT and CDR2 YYEEEE. This CDR3 has 15 residues. Here the CDR3 reads CASSQGDRYQETQYF. Written as DNA, the CDR3 is TGTGCCAGCAGCCAAGGGGATAGGTACCAAGAGACCCAGTACTTC.

The V call is TRBV9, the J call TRBJ1-4; D unclear. This CDR3 spans 16 amino acids. Germline values: CDR1 SGDLS, CDR2 YYNGEE. V lost 5 bases and J 3 bases, leaving 17 bases between the germline ends. The DNA of the CDR3 is TGTGCCAGCAGTACATTCTCGAGGTGGTCTAATGAAAAACTGTTTTTT. Protein product: CASSTFSRWSNEKLFF.

The chain combines TRBV29-1 with TRBJ2-1; the D is unclear. V dropped 1 base and J dropped 1 base, with 17 bases sitting between them. In germline, CDR1 is SQVTM, CDR2 ANQGSEA. The length of the CDR3 is 17 residues. This CDR3 is CSVEGGFGDGSYNEQFF. The CDR3 DNA is TGCAGCGTTGAAGGTGGGTTCGGAGATGGGTCCTACAATGAGCAGTTCTTC.

V and J are TRBV28 and TRBJ2-5; 7 bases fit TRBD1. CDR1 is MDHEN and CDR2 is SYDVKM in the germline V gene. V shed 5 bases, J shed 4 bases, and the junction held 4 bases outside the gene matches. The CDR3 contains 13 residues. The CDR3 reads CASSVTGAETQYF. For the CDR3, the DNA is TGTGCCAGCAGTGTTACAGGGGCAGAGACCCAGTACTTC.

This clone was counted ten times or more. This chain links TRBV5-4 with TRBJ2-2; D may be TRBD2 (5 bases). V was trimmed by 3 bases and J by 8 bases, leaving 8 bases between them. Germline assignment: CDR1 SGHNT and CDR2 YYREEE (reference sequence). The CDR3 is 12 amino acids. Here the CDR3 DNA reads TGTGCCAGCAGCTGGGAGACAGGGGAGCTGTTTTTT. Encoded protein: CASSWETGELFF.

This clone was counted once. One end of the junction does not line up with germline, which may come from a read error. V usage is TRBV11-1 and J usage is TRBJ1-6; the match to TRBD1 covers 7 bases. Germline V gene lookup returns CDR1 SGHAT and CDR2 FQDESV (reference sequence). This CDR3 has 15 residues. CDR3 protein: CASSVAGGHNSSLHF. The CDR3 bases are TGTGCCAGCTCCGTGGCAGGGGGGCATAATTCATCCCTCCACTTT.

The chain employs TRBV28 and TRBJ1-1; D unclear. The CDR3 runs 15 residues. With 1 base removed from V and 1 base from J, the gap between germline ends came to 10 bases. Germline V gives CDR1 MDHEN, CDR2 SYDVKM. The CDR3 spells CASSLSQDQNTEAFF. CDR3 nucleotide sequence: TGTGCCAGCAGTTTATCCCAGGATCAGAACACTGAAGCTTTCTTT.

The chain links TRBV6-5 to TRBJ2-6, with a tentative D call TRBD1 (6 bases). The germline CDR1 and CDR2 sequences are MNHEY and SVGAGI. CDR3 length: 15 amino acids. The ends were cut back, 4 bases at V and 4 bases at J, with 11 bases in the middle. CDR3 amino acids: CASSLQGNGANVLTF. In nucleotides, the CDR3 is TGTGCCAGCAGTTTACAGGGAAACGGGGCCAACGTCCTGACTTTC.

V usage is TRBV7-9 and J usage is TRBJ2-3; D may be TRBD2 (5 bases). The CDR3 contains 13 residues. V shed 6 bases and J shed 0 bases, with 7 bases lying between them. Germline V gives CDR1 SEHNR, CDR2 FQNEAQ (reference sequence). The CDR3 protein is CASSRGSTDTQYF. Here the CDR3 DNA reads TGTGCCAGCAGTCGGGGTAGCACAGATACGCAGTATTTT.

V usage is TRBV4-1 and J usage is TRBJ1-1; a weak D match, TRBD1 (5 bases). V lost 1 base to trimming and J lost 4 bases, with 10 bases between them. This CDR3 spans 14 amino acids. Looked up from germline, CDR1 is MGHRA and CDR2 is YSYEKL. CDR3 amino acids: CASSQVAGSTEAFF. CDR3 coding DNA: TGCGCCAGCAGCCAAGTTGCAGGGTCCACTGAAGCTTTCTTT.

Only a few counts were recorded for this clone. This sequence joins TRBV6-6 and TRBJ2-7, with D unclear. The CDR3 length is 13 residues. Germline loops: CDR1 MNHNY, CDR2 SVGAGI (reference sequence). The germline V and J ends were trimmed by 5 bases and 3 bases, with 11 bases remaining between them. For the CDR3, the DNA is TGTGCCAGCAGTCTAGACCGCTTCTACGAGCAGTACGTC. Translating gives CASSLDRFYEQYV.